These 20 T cell receptor beta chains were sequenced from one sample in a study of T cell responses to AZD1222 COVID-19 vaccine. Profiled with immunoSEQ multiplex PCR; TCRdb holds only in-frame clones, not every one. This sample has approximately 130,000 clones, with nearly 95% found just once. Material: peripheral blood, obtained on day 0 of AZD1222 vaccination. Receptor source: an adult in good health.

The rearrangement joins TRBV12-5 to TRBJ2-3; possibly TRBD2 for D (6 bases). Germline V gives CDR1 LGHNT, CDR2 FRNRAP. V lost 6 bases, J lost 3 bases, and 10 bases lay in between. The CDR3 consists of 13 residues. CDR3 sequence reads: CASGRAGTDTQYF. The CDR3 DNA is TGTGCTAGTGGGAGGGCGGGGACAGATACGCAGTATTTT.

In this sample, this clone turned up once. The DNA of the CDR3 is TGTGCCAGCAGCTTAATTCCTTTTGGGGGGGAGTTAACTGAAGCTTTCTTT. Translated: CASSLIPFGGELTEAFF. The V call is TRBV7-3, the J call TRBJ1-1; maybe TRBD1 (5 bases). The CDR3 is made up of 17 amino acids. Between the trimmed V and J ends, which lost 1 base and 5 bases, there was a span of 20 bases. CDR1 and CDR2 (germline): SGHTA, FQGTGA.

The J gene is TRBJ1-2, the V gene TRBV7-2; perhaps TRBD1 as D (6 bases). Germline values: CDR1 SGHTA, CDR2 FQGNSA. Trimming removed 1 base at V and 9 bases at J, with 18 bases between. The CDR3 extends over 15 amino acids. The CDR3 region has the DNA TGTGCCAGCAGCTTAGGGGCAGGGACATCTTTTCGCTACACCTTC. This encodes CASSLGAGTSFRYTF.

V usage is TRBV2 and J usage is TRBJ2-2; 7 nucleotides agree with TRBD1. CDR3 size: 16 residues. Trimming removed 5 bases from V and 2 bases from J; junction bases left unmatched: 8. The germline V gene encodes CDR1 SNHLY and CDR2 FYNNEI. The CDR3 DNA reads TGTGCCAGCAGTTTACAGGGGTCTTTCAACACCGGGGAGCTGTTTTTT. Its translation: CASSLQGSFNTGELFF.

J is TRBJ2-5 and V is TRBV7-3, with 10 bases that match TRBD1. V trimming: 2 bases; J trimming: 5 bases; junction bases outside the gene matches: 8. The V gene's germline CDR1 is SGHTA and CDR2 FQGTGA. The CDR3 has 16 amino acids. CDR3 DNA sequence: TGTGCCAGCAGCTTAGGATCGACAGGGGGCTGGGAGACCCAGTACTTC. Residues: CASSLGSTGGWETQYF.

This clone appeared a few times. The chain carries TRBV27 and TRBJ2-7, with 9 bases lining up with TRBD1. The germline V gene has CDR1 MNHEY and CDR2 SMNVEV (reference sequence). After removal of 5 bases from V and 3 bases from J, the junction contained 5 bases not matched to a gene. The CDR3 is 14 amino acids. The CDR3 coding sequence is TGTGCCAGCAGTCCCGGGGACAGGGTCTACGAGCAGTACTTC. Translation: CASSPGDRVYEQYF.

CDR3 amino acids: CASSLTGNQPQHF. The CDR3 coding sequence is TGTGCCAGCAGCTTGACAGGGAATCAGCCCCAGCATTTT. The rearrangement joins TRBV13 to TRBJ1-5; 7 positions match TRBD1. Trimming removed 3 bases from V and 4 bases from J; junction bases left unmatched: 0. The CDR3 has 13 amino acids. Germline lookup yields CDR1 PRHDT and CDR2 FYEKMQ (reference sequence).

This clone has more than one count but fewer than ten. This chain uses TRBV6-6 with TRBJ1-6; the D gene is possibly TRBD1 (5 bases). In germline, CDR1 is MNHNY, CDR2 SVGAGI (reference sequence). The CDR3 extends over 16 amino acids. V lost 2 bases, J lost 0 bases, and 8 bases lay in between. The CDR3 nucleotides are TGTGCCAGCAGTTACGGGGGTAGCTCCTATAATTCACCCCTCCACTTT. Translating it yields CASSYGGSSYNSPLHF.

This chain connects TRBV9 to TRBJ2-3; 12 positions agree with TRBD2. CDR1 is SGDLS, CDR2 YYNGEE, per germline. There are 19 residues in the CDR3. V was clipped by 3 bases and J by 3 bases; unmatched bases: 14. The CDR3 DNA reads as TGTGCCAGCAGCGCCCAGGGACTAGCGGGTGTGGTTTTTACAGATACGCAGTATTTT. Amino acid sequence: CASSAQGLAGVVFTDTQYF.

V is TRBV6-6 and J is TRBJ1-5, with D unclear. V was trimmed by 5 bases and J by 6 bases, leaving 14 bases between them. Germline V gene data show CDR1 as MNHNY and CDR2 as SVGAGI (reference sequence). CDR3 length: 14 residues. CDR3 coding DNA: TGTGCCAGCAGTGGACGGACGGGAGCTCAGCCCCAGCATTTT. This translates into CASSGRTGAQPQHF.

The CDR3 DNA sequence: TGTGCCACCAGCAGAGAAAGGGGCGGTTCCTACGAGCAGTACTTC. As protein: CATSRERGGSYEQYF. The chain has TRBV15 and TRBJ2-7; tentative D call: TRBD1 (5 bases). The V gene's germline CDR1 is LNHNV and CDR2 YYDKDF (reference sequence). The CDR3 contains 15 residues. Trimming left V 0 bases short and J 1 base short, with 10 bases between.

This clone showed up just a few times. The genes are TRBV7-9 and TRBJ2-5, with D hard to call. The CDR3 consists of 13 residues. Germline lookup yields CDR1 SEHNR and CDR2 FQNEAQ (reference sequence). V was trimmed by 7 bases and J by 2 bases, leaving 11 bases between them. CDR3 sequence (DNA): TGTGCCAGCAACCCGGACGTTCAAGAGACCCAGTACTTC. This sequence encodes CASNPDVQETQYF.

The chain carries TRBV7-8 and TRBJ2-1; 11 bases match TRBD2. V shed 4 bases, J shed 5 bases, and the junction held 1 base outside the gene matches. CDR3 size: 14 residues. Germline CDR1 and CDR2: SGHVS and FQNEAQ. Here the CDR3 reads CASSSTSGDNEQFF. Here the CDR3 DNA reads TGTGCCAGCAGCTCGACTAGCGGGGACAATGAGCAGTTCTTC.

The chain couples TRBV25-1 to TRBJ2-7, with D perhaps matching TRBD2 (5 bases). The CDR3 is 12 residues long. V gave up 3 bases and J gave up 4 bases, with 7 bases separating them. CDR1 is MGHDK and CDR2 is SYGVNS in the germline V gene. CDR3 in DNA: TGTGCCAGCAGTGACGGGGTATACGAGCAGTACTTC. It specifies CASSDGVYEQYF.

This chain uses TRBV5-1 with TRBJ2-1, with 10 bases fitting TRBD2. Losses at the gene ends were 6 bases for V and 8 bases for J; bases not matched to a gene: 5. The CDR3 runs 13 residues. Germline-derived CDR1 and CDR2 are SGHRS and YFSETQ. The CDR3 DNA is TGCGCCAGCACCTCTGGACTAGCGGATGAGCAGTTCTTC. This codes for CASTSGLADEQFF.

The rearrangement links TRBV12-5 to TRBJ1-5; 10 bases are a match to TRBD1. The CDR3 extends over 16 amino acids. V lost 1 base to trimming and J lost 6 bases; unmatched junction nucleotides: 6. Germline assignment: CDR1 LGHNT and CDR2 FRNRAP. This chain's CDR3 is CASGLGGQGITQPQHF. The CDR3 nucleotides are TGTGCTAGTGGTTTGGGGGGACAGGGGATTACTCAGCCCCAGCATTTT.

This rearrangement joins TRBV7-2 to TRBJ1-6, with a weak D call TRBD1 (6 bases). The CDR3 covers 15 residues. Germline values: CDR1 SGHTA, CDR2 FQGNSA. The V and J ends lost 2 bases and 11 bases respectively, with 16 bases between them. Written as DNA, the CDR3 is TGTGCCAGCAGCTTATTTCCAGGGGATGCACCACCCCTCCACTTT. Amino acid sequence: CASSLFPGDAPPLHF.

The J gene is TRBJ2-5, the V gene TRBV5-1; 10 nucleotides line up with TRBD2. CDR3 length: 15 amino acids. The V segment lost 0 bases and the J segment 2 bases; nucleotides outside the gene matches: 1. Germline values: CDR1 SGHRS, CDR2 YFSETQ. CDR3 amino acids: CASSLGSGGQETQYF. In DNA form, the CDR3 reads TGCGCCAGCAGCTTGGGTAGCGGGGGGCAAGAGACCCAGTACTTC.

The CDR3 coding sequence is TGTGCCAGTACCGGGACACTCAATCAGCCCCAGCATTTT. Translating it yields CASTGTLNQPQHF. The chain uses TRBV19 and TRBJ1-5, with D possibly being TRBD1 (6 bases). Per germline, CDR1 LNHDA and CDR2 SQIVND (reference sequence). CDR3 length: 13 residues. V lost 7 bases, J lost 3 bases, and 10 bases lay in between.

V is TRBV27 and J is TRBJ1-6; 7 bases match TRBD1. With V trimmed by 2 bases and J by 3 bases, 4 bases remained unmatched. The CDR3 is 16 amino acids. Per the germline V gene, CDR1 is MNHEY and CDR2 is SMNVEV (reference sequence). CDR3 DNA sequence: TGTGCCAGCAGTTTAAAGGGGGCTAGCTATAATTCACCCCTCCACTTT. This sequence encodes CASSLKGASYNSPLHF.